A single sample gave rise to the 20 T cell receptor beta chains below, sequenced in a study of T cells expressing NK-cell markers. TCRdb derives one entry per CDR3 protein from the 5' RACE reads, leaving out DNA. The sample is made up of 300,000 to 500,000 distinct CDR3 sequences, and the top ten hold around 10% of it. Sequencing was performed on blood T cells: a sorted CD56 or NKG2C T cell subset, CD4+ or CD8+ T cells, or bulk PBMC T cells (not recorded which). Source of these receptors: a woman aged 50 to 60 in good health.

This CDR3 reads CASSSPGQGTGELFF. This sequence joins TRBV19 and TRBJ2-2; checking the TCRdb D call of TRBD1 is not possible without DNA. The CDR3 consists of 15 residues. Germline assignment: CDR1 LNHDA and CDR2 SQIVND (reference sequence).

The chain uses TRBV27 and TRBJ1-2; TCRdb's D gene call, TRBD1, goes unchecked for lack of DNA. CDR1 and CDR2 (germline): MNHEY, SMNVEV (reference sequence). This CDR3 spans 13 amino acids. The CDR3: CASSLLPGDGYTF.

The chain employs TRBV27 and TRBJ2-3; TCRdb names TRBD2, which stays unverified in the absence of DNA. Germline CDR1 MNHEY, CDR2 SMNVEV (reference sequence). The length of the CDR3 is 13 residues. The CDR3 reads CASSSLPPDTQYF.

The gene calls are TRBV7-6 and TRBJ2-1. Germline V gene sequence: CDR1 SGHVS, CDR2 FNYEAQ. This CDR3 region has 16 residues. CDR3 sequence: CASSLGLAYSYNEQFF.

This chain links TRBV6-6 with TRBJ1-4; absent DNA, TCRdb's TRBD1 call cannot be checked. Germline-derived CDR1 and CDR2 are MNHNY and SVGAGI (reference sequence). The CDR3 extends over 12 amino acids. The chain's CDR3 is CASSRGDEKLFF.

The chain has TRBV3-1 and TRBJ1-1; TCRdb returns TRBD1, unconfirmable since there is no DNA. This CDR3 has 16 residues. Germline V gene data show CDR1 as LGHDT and CDR2 as YNNKEL (reference sequence). The chain's CDR3 is CASSPDRAGGRAEAFF. Complete variable domain (other parts from reference TRBV3-1 and TRBJ1-1): DTAVSQTPKYLVTQMGNDKSIKCEQNLGHDTMYWYKQDSKKFLKIMFSYNNKELIINETVPNRFSPKSPDKAHLNLHINSLELGDSAVYFCASSPDRAGGRAEAFFGQGTRLTVV.

J is TRBJ1-1 and V is TRBV4-1. Looked up from germline, CDR1 is MGHRA and CDR2 is YSYEKL. The CDR3 consists of 13 residues. This chain's CDR3 is CASSQDRGTEAFF.

V and J are TRBV6-5 and TRBJ1-2; TCRdb's D gene call, TRBD1, goes unchecked for lack of DNA. The CDR3 has 12 amino acids. CDR1 and CDR2 from the germline V gene are MNHEY and SVGAGI. This CDR3 is CASSSYREGYTF.

J is TRBJ2-2 and V is TRBV24-1; TCRdb calls TRBD1, which cannot be checked without DNA. CDR1 and CDR2 (germline): KGHDR, SFDVKD. The CDR3 has 18 residues. CDR3 sequence: CATSDIRDRGSNTGELFF.

The gene calls are TRBV5-1 and TRBJ2-1; TCRdb indicates TRBD2, and absent DNA this call remains unverified. Germline V CDR1 and CDR2: SGHRS, YFSETQ. The CDR3 runs 11 residues. The CDR3 loop is CASTLADEQFF. Drawing the rest from reference TRBV5-1 and TRBJ2-1, the complete variable domain is KAGVTQTPRYLIKTRGQQVTLSCSPISGHRSVSWYQQTPGQGLQFLFEYFSETQRNKGNFPGRFSGRQFSNSRSEMNVSTLELGDSALYLCASTLADEQFFGPGTRLTVL.

The chain carries TRBV27 and TRBJ2-5. Germline loops: CDR1 MNHEY, CDR2 SMNVEV (reference sequence). The CDR3 length is 14 residues. The CDR3 is CASSLFDGQETQYF.

V gene TRBV5-1 combines with J gene TRBJ2-7; the TCRdb call, TRBD1, lacks DNA for checking. In germline, CDR1 is SGHRS, CDR2 YFSETQ. This CDR3 has 15 residues. The CDR3 loop reads CASSLVWTGKVEQYF.

V is TRBV6-5 and J is TRBJ1-1; the D gene TCRdb calls, TRBD1, cannot be checked with no DNA. The CDR3 runs 17 residues. The germline gives CDR1 MNHEY, CDR2 SVGAGI. The CDR3: CASRPSGTGAGNTEAFF.

The chain couples TRBV5-6 to TRBJ2-3. CDR1 and CDR2 (germline): SGHDT, YYEEEE. This CDR3 is 15 amino acids long. Here the CDR3 reads CASSPNNRFTDTQYF.

V usage is TRBV5-1 and J usage is TRBJ2-7; TCRdb proposes TRBD2, but this gene call is untestable without DNA. CDR3 length equals 15 residues. Per germline, CDR1 SGHRS and CDR2 YFSETQ. CDR3 sequence reads: CASSWTSGSQYEQYF.

This chain uses TRBV24-1 with TRBJ2-1; TCRdb outputs TRBD1, but without DNA this stays unchecked. Germline CDR1 KGHDR, CDR2 SFDVKD. The CDR3 contains 13 residues. The CDR3 sequence: CATSPEGGREQFF.

The rearrangement links TRBV7-9 to TRBJ2-7; TCRdb indicates TRBD2, and absent DNA this call remains unverified. The CDR3 consists of 13 residues. Germline CDR1 SEHNR, CDR2 FQNEAQ (reference sequence). This CDR3 is CASSPGGTYEQYF. Full variable domain (rest looked up from reference TRBV7-9 and TRBJ2-7): DTGVSQNPRHKITKRGQNVTFRCDPISEHNRLYWYRQTLGQGPEFLTYFQNEAQLEKSRLLSDRFSAERPKGSFSTLEIQRTEQGDSAMYLCASSPGGTYEQYFGPGTRLTVT.

The gene calls are TRBV29-1 and TRBJ2-1. Germline loops: CDR1 SQVTM, CDR2 ANQGSEA. This CDR3 contains 13 residues. The CDR3 is CSVELGSYNEQFF.

The rearrangement uses TRBV12-3 or TRBV12-4 and TRBJ2-1; TCRdb's D gene call, TRBD2, goes unchecked for lack of DNA. The CDR3 loop spans 18 amino acids. The CDR3 is CASSHRSKTSGINHEQFF.

This chain uses TRBV5-6 with TRBJ2-3. This CDR3 contains 16 residues. The V gene's germline CDR1 is SGHDT and CDR2 YYEEEE. CDR3 sequence reads: CASSLKTNSFTDTQYF.